The 23 T cell receptor beta chains below come from one sample, sequenced in a study of radiotherapy plus CTLA-4 blockade in lung cancer (dated by TCRdb to the late 2010s). The protocol used for the library was the immunoSEQ multiplex PCR assay. TCRdb took this table from immuneACCESS and kept in-frame rearrangements with V and J called. Such tables lack part of the clones; where checked against another copy, unresolved V genes explain under half of the gap, and the rest is unexplained. For this sample the table gives roughly 71,000 clones, of which around four fifths were detected only once. The ten largest account for 7.1% of the sample. The sample in question was peripheral blood, obtained from a patient treated with radiotherapy plus ipilimumab. Receptors were obtained from a human donor with non-small cell lung cancer who had a complete response to radiotherapy plus ipilimumab.

This clone turned up a few times. This chain connects TRBV5-6 to TRBJ1-2; no firm D call. Germline-derived CDR1 and CDR2 are SGHDT and YYEEEE. Trimming removed 0 bases at V and 4 bases at J, with 10 bases between. There are 14 residues in the CDR3. Written as DNA, the CDR3 is TGTGCCAGCAGCTTGGACACCTACTTCTATGGCTACACCTTC. Its protein product is CASSLDTYFYGYTF.

For the CDR3, the DNA is TGTGCCAGCAGCTTACTTGGAGCCCCGAGTGGTTACGAGCAGTACTTC. Encoded protein: CASSLLGAPSGYEQYF. The rearrangement links TRBV7-2 to TRBJ2-7; D gene unclear. Trimming removed 2 bases at V and 4 bases at J, with 18 bases between. The CDR3 extends over 16 amino acids. From germline, CDR1 is SGHTA and CDR2 FQGNSA.

This clone was detected once. The J gene is TRBJ1-5, the V gene TRBV6-5, with TRBD1 matching 7 bases. The CDR3 is 12 amino acids. Germline CDR1 reads MNHEY; CDR2 reads SVGAGI. Unmatched junction bases numbered 2, after V lost 9 bases and J lost 3 bases. CDR3 DNA sequence: TGTGCCAGTACAGGGGACAATCAGCCCCAGCATTTT. Encoded protein: CASTGDNQPQHF.

This clone was detected only once. CDR3 nucleotide sequence: TGTGCCAGCAGTGAAAGGACAGTGGCTACGCAGTATTTT. Translation gives CASSERTVATQYF. The chain recombines TRBV2 with TRBJ2-3, with a weak D call TRBD1 (6 bases). The CDR3 extends over 13 amino acids. Trimming took 2 bases from V and 8 from J, leaving 11 bases between them. Per germline, CDR1 SNHLY and CDR2 FYNNEI.

The chain links TRBV6-5 to TRBJ1-2; D may be TRBD1 (6 bases). Germline V gene lookup returns CDR1 MNHEY and CDR2 SVGAGI. Trimming took 5 bases from V and 2 from J, leaving 12 bases between them. The CDR3 has 14 residues. The CDR3 DNA reads as TGTGCCAGCAGTGAAGGGGGGGTAAACTATGGCTACACCTTC. It translates to CASSEGGVNYGYTF.

The chain is built from TRBV11-2 and TRBJ2-6, with no clear D. The V end was cut by 2 bases, the J end by 3 bases, with 8 bases between. The length of the CDR3 is 15 residues. Per the germline V gene, CDR1 is SGHAT and CDR2 is FQNNGV. This CDR3 is CASSLYGIGANVLTF. DNA of the CDR3: TGTGCCAGCAGCTTATATGGTATTGGGGCCAACGTCCTGACTTTC.

Only a few counts were recorded for this clone. Here the CDR3 reads CASSPTSGGSYNEQFF. The CDR3 DNA follows: TGTGCCAGCTCACCGACTAGCGGGGGCTCCTACAATGAGCAGTTCTTC. V and J are TRBV18 and TRBJ2-1; TRBD2 agrees at 12 bases. The V segment lost 3 bases and the J segment 0 bases; nucleotides outside the gene matches: 0. Germline lookup yields CDR1 KGHSH and CDR2 LQKENI. The CDR3 covers 16 residues.

V and J are TRBV2 and TRBJ1-1; D gene unclear. V lost 7 bases, J lost 0 bases, and 15 bases lay in between. The CDR3 is 15 residues long. Germline V CDR1 and CDR2: SNHLY, FYNNEI. The CDR3 coding sequence is TGTGCCAGCACCCCCTGGGAAGGCATGAACACTGAAGCTTTCTTT. Translating gives CASTPWEGMNTEAFF.

The chain employs TRBV15 and TRBJ2-2; TRBD1 matches at 9 bases. Germline CDR1 LNHNV, CDR2 YYDKDF (reference sequence). This CDR3 is 18 amino acids long. J gave up 1 base and V 2 bases, and 8 bases lay outside the gene matches. DNA of the CDR3: TGTGCCACCAGCAGACCCTGGACAGGGGTGATGAACACCGGGGAGCTGTTTTTT. Residues: CATSRPWTGVMNTGELFF.

This clone was seen a handful of times. This chain joins TRBV12-5 and TRBJ2-1; no clear D gene. CDR1 and CDR2 from the germline V gene are LGHNT and FRNRAP. The V and J ends lost 7 bases and 5 bases respectively, with 9 bases between them. The length of the CDR3 is 12 residues. The CDR3 here is CASVPQNNEQFF. The DNA of the CDR3 is TGTGCTAGTGTGCCACAGAACAATGAGCAGTTCTTC.

The chain is built from TRBV15 and TRBJ1-1, with D unresolved. From germline, CDR1 is LNHNV and CDR2 YYDKDF (reference sequence). Between the trimmed V and J ends, which lost 1 base and 1 base, there was a span of 4 bases. The CDR3 spans 13 residues. The CDR3 DNA reads as TGTGCCACCAGCAGAGTAGGGAACACTGAAGCTTTCTTT. It specifies CATSRVGNTEAFF.

Comment on this clone: A junction boundary mismatches the germline segment, possibly from a read error. V gene TRBV7-7 combines with J gene TRBJ2-3, with TRBD1 matching 7 bases. From germline, CDR1 is SSHAT and CDR2 FNYEAQ (reference sequence). The CDR3 is made up of 15 amino acids. The CDR3 DNA sequence: TGTGCTAGCAGACGAGGACAGGACAGCACAGATACGCAGTATTTT. It translates to CASRRGQDSTDTQYF. Full variable domain (missing parts from reference TRBV7-7 and TRBJ2-3): GAGVSQSPRYKVTKRGQDVTLRCDPISSHATLYWYQQALGQGPEFLTYFNYEAQPDKSGLPSDRFSAERPEGSISTLTIQRTEQRDSAMYRCASRRGQDSTDTQYFGPGTRLTVL.

This clone was counted a few times. The genes are TRBV7-2 and TRBJ2-5; D assignment may be TRBD1 or TRBD2 (5 bases each). Germline V lookup: CDR1 SGHTA, CDR2 FQGNSA. Trimming shortened V by 5 bases and J by 0 bases, and 13 bases separated the two germline ends. CDR3 length: 15 amino acids. CDR3 sequence (DNA): TGTGCCAGCAGCATACGGGGACCGTACCAAGAGACCCAGTACTTC. It encodes CASSIRGPYQETQYF.

The CDR3 here is CASSPQTSGFSTDTQYF. CDR3 coding DNA: TGTGCCAGCTCACCACAGACTAGCGGCTTTAGCACAGATACGCAGTATTTT. The chain recombines TRBV18 with TRBJ2-3; 9 bases match TRBD2. V shed 1 base and J 0 bases; nucleotides not matched to a gene: 5. Looked up from germline, CDR1 is KGHSH and CDR2 is LQKENI. The CDR3 is 17 amino acids.

V usage is TRBV5-1 and J usage is TRBJ2-1; D gene uncertain. V was pared by 0 bases and J by 0 bases, with 7 bases between. The CDR3 spans 15 residues. CDR1 and CDR2 from the germline V gene are SGHRS and YFSETQ. CDR3 DNA: TGCGCCAGCAGCTTGGTCGGAATCTCCTACAATGAGCAGTTCTTC. Its protein product is CASSLVGISYNEQFF. Full variable domain (missing parts from reference TRBV5-1 and TRBJ2-1): KAGVTQTPRYLIKTRGQQVTLSCSPISGHRSVSWYQQTPGQGLQFLFEYFSETQRNKGNFPGRFSGRQFSNSRSEMNVSTLELGDSALYLCASSLVGISYNEQFFGPGTRLTVL.

This chain joins TRBV10-3 and TRBJ1-2; tentative D call: TRBD1 (5 bases). The germline gives CDR1 ENHRY, CDR2 SYGVKD. The length of the CDR3 is 16 residues. Trimming took off 3 bases at V and 0 bases at J, with 14 bases between the two ends. CDR3 bases: TGTGCCATCAGTGACCCCCTGGGGGATACTAACTATGGCTACACCTTC. Translated: CAISDPLGDTNYGYTF.

The J gene is TRBJ2-7, the V gene TRBV18; a possible D gene is TRBD1 (5 bases). Looked up from germline, CDR1 is KGHSH and CDR2 is LQKENI. Trimming removed 2 bases at V and 6 bases at J, with 20 bases between. This CDR3 is 16 amino acids long. The DNA for the CDR3 is TGTGCCAGCTCACCATACGGCGGTGGGAATGGGGCCGAGCAGTACTTC. This translates into CASSPYGGGNGAEQYF.

The table lists this clone with a count of one. The J gene is TRBJ2-7, the V gene TRBV6-5; no firm D call. Germline CDR1 MNHEY, CDR2 SVGAGI. Deletions cut 5 bases from V and 0 bases from J, with 14 bases between. The CDR3 is 15 amino acids. This CDR3 reads CASSRQGKSSYEQYF. Written as DNA, the CDR3 is TGTGCCAGCAGTCGCCAAGGTAAAAGCTCCTACGAGCAGTACTTC.

This clone has a handful of counts. The rearrangement joins TRBV11-3 to TRBJ2-3; D gene unclear. The V and J ends lost 5 bases and 3 bases respectively, with 15 bases between them. CDR3 size: 15 residues. CDR1 and CDR2 (germline): SGHNT, YENEEA. CDR3 residues: CASSPPRLWTDTQYF. CDR3 nucleotides: TGTGCCAGCAGCCCCCCCCGGCTATGGACAGATACGCAGTATTTT. The full variable domain, completed using reference TRBV11-3 and TRBJ2-3, is EAGVVQSPRYKIIEKKQPVAFWCNPISGHNTLYWYLQNLGQGPELLIRYENEEAVDDSQLPKDRFSAERLKGVDSTLKIQPAELGDSAVYLCASSPPRLWTDTQYFGPGTRLTVL.

Only a few counts were recorded for this clone. The chain combines TRBV6-1 with TRBJ1-2; no reliable D call. V lost 6 bases, J lost 11 bases, and 13 bases lay in between. Germline V lookup: CDR1 MNHNS, CDR2 SASEGT. The CDR3 consists of 11 residues. DNA for the CDR3: TGTGCCAGCAGGAACTCCCCCCAGTACACCTTC. It codes for CASRNSPQYTF.

The CDR3 sequence: CASSIGWMNTGELFF. CDR3 sequence (DNA): TGTGCCAGTAGTATCGGCTGGATGAACACCGGGGAGCTGTTTTTT. This sequence joins TRBV19 and TRBJ2-2; D remains ambiguous. Germline values: CDR1 LNHDA, CDR2 SQIVND (reference sequence). V lost 3 bases to trimming and J lost 1 base, with 9 bases between them. The CDR3 length is 15 residues.

The chain joins TRBV7-2 to TRBJ2-1; the D is unclear. The V gene lost 1 base and the J gene lost 3 bases, with 13 bases spanning the gap. This CDR3 is 16 amino acids long. Germline assignment: CDR1 SGHTA and CDR2 FQGNSA. CDR3 loop: CASSLVAQAGYNEQFF. In DNA, the CDR3 is TGTGCCAGCAGCTTAGTGGCCCAGGCAGGCTACAATGAGCAGTTCTTC.

The chain combines TRBV29-1 with TRBJ1-1; D unclear. The CDR3 extends over 14 amino acids. CDR1 and CDR2 from the germline V gene are SQVTM and ANQGSEA. The ends were cut back, 5 bases at V and 1 base at J, with 14 bases in the middle. The CDR3 coding sequence is TGCAGCGTTACTTCGCGCTTAAGGAACACTGAAGCTTTCTTT. As protein: CSVTSRLRNTEAFF. The full variable domain, completed using reference TRBV29-1 and TRBJ1-1, is SAVISQKPSRDICQRGTSLTIQCQVDSQVTMMFWYRQQPGQSLTLIATANQGSEATYESGFVIDKFPISRPNLTFSTLTVSNMSPEDSSIYLCSVTSRLRNTEAFFGQGTRLTVV.